This TCR beta chain was documented in a study of T-cell reconstitution after alpha-beta-depleted transplantation in children. The TCRbeta library incorporated unique molecular identifiers. TCRdb re-derived calls from the PCR reads in MiXCR, one entry per CDR3 protein. In the table there are fewer than 450,000 distinct CDR3 sequences, about a sixth of which are singletons. To note about this clonotype: No antigen is known for it.

CDR1 is SGDLS and CDR2 is YYNGEE in the germline V gene. J was trimmed by 2 bases and V by 0 bases; bases with no gene match: 4. This CDR3 has 15 amino acids. Study-level points and caveats: Some patients showed high day-60 TCRbeta diversity, which derived from surviving recipient T cells and thymic progenitors. The origin of alpha-beta T cells about two months after transplant was reportedly several hundred expanded graft clones.

The origin of this receptor is a male patient aged 2-15 years who had a stem cell transplant for acute lymphoblastic leukemia, so the T cells may come from the graft donor. The sample in question was PBMCs, mostly from graft donor cells, obtained 360 days after TCRalphabeta/CD19-depleted stem cell transplant. V and J are TRBV9 and TRBJ2-5; 7 bases agree with TRBD2. The CDR3 DNA is TGTGCCAGCAGCGTAGGGGCTAGCGGACAAGAGACCCAGTACTTC. Translating it yields CASSVGASGQETQYF.